This T cell receptor beta chain was found in a study of blood T cell repertoires in COVID-19. Study as a whole: Samples came from the United States, Italy and Spain, spanning acute and convalescent COVID-19. Nucleic acid was either cDNA or gDNA, and it came from T cells, B-cell-depleted T cells, or PBMCs.

Germline V gives CDR1 MDHEN, CDR2 SYDVKM. The CDR3 sequence is 13 residues long. Trimming removed 5 bases at V and 8 bases at J, with 15 bases between. Measured with immunoSEQ multiplex PCR; TCRdb has only the in-frame clones, and not every one. This repertoire shows more than 150,000 clones, just over 85% found once; its top ten account for 8% to 10%. The chain joins TRBV28 to TRBJ1-2, with a tentative D call TRBD1 (5 bases). The clonotype comes from a man in his 60s with acute or convalescent COVID-19. What was sequenced was peripheral blood. The CDR3 loop reads CASSQGASRGYTF. The DNA of the CDR3 is TGTGCCAGCAGTCAAGGGGCGAGTAGGGGCTACACCTTC.